The T cell receptor beta chain described here comes from a study of Graves' ophthalmopathy and Graves' hyperthyroidism. Study results and limitations: Ophthalmopathy progression predictions by the model showed about 75% specificity and approximately 69% sensitivity. Most clonotypes expanded in thyroid above 0.001 frequency were present in blood too. Distinction of ophthalmopathy from stable hyperthyroidism by a 13-signature model reached 85% to 90% sensitivity and 81.08% specificity.

TCR beta CDR3 amplification used RNA transcripts. Second-round multiplex PCR came after a first-round RT-PCR that employed HTBI primers. Each CDR3 protein gets one entry after TCRdb re-called the multiplex PCR reads with MiXCR. Among 900,000 to 1,200,000 distinct CDR3 sequences listed, about 38% were seen once. The ends were cut back, 5 bases at V and 4 bases at J, with 26 bases in the middle. This CDR3 has 18 residues. CDR1 and CDR2 (germline): SEHNR, FQNEAQ (reference sequence). In this sample, this clonotype turned up a few times. Its target is unknown. Patients were excluded if they had other autoimmune diseases or uncontrolled infections, and likewise if pregnancy or lactation applied.

The sequenced sample consisted of peripheral blood or thyroid tissue (not recorded which). The V call is TRBV7-9, the J call TRBJ1-1; D might be TRBD1 (6 bases). The TCR was taken from an adult man with Graves' hyperthyroidism. CDR3 DNA: TGTGCCAGCAGCCCTGGAGTGCTTCGCGGACAGCGAGGCACTGAAGCTTTCTTT. The encoded protein is CASSPGVLRGQRGTEAFF.